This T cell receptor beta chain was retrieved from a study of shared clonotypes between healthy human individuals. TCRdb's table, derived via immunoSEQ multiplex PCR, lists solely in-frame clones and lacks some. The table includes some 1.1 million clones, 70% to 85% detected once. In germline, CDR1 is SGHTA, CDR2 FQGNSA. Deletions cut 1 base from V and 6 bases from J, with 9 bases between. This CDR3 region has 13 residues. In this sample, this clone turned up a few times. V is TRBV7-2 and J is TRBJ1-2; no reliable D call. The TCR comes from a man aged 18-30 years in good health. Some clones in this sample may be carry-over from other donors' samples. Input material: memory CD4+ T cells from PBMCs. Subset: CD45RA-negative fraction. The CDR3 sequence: CASSLVEGNGYTF. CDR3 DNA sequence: TGTGCCAGCAGCTTAGTGGAAGGGAATGGCTACACCTTC.